This TCR beta chain originates from a study of cytomegalovirus exposure and HLA in healthy donors. Profiled with immunoSEQ multiplex PCR; TCRdb holds only in-frame clones, not every one. The sample holds a few hundred thousand clones; more than 75% are singletons and the top ten take approximately 0.9%. CDR3 length: 13 amino acids. Losses at the gene ends were 6 bases for V and 1 base for J; bases not matched to a gene: 3. The V gene's germline CDR1 is SGHRS and CDR2 YFSETQ. This sequence originates from a woman younger than 35 in good health and CMV-seronegative. Sequencing input: PBMCs. The genes are TRBV5-1 and TRBJ1-1; 7 bases are a match to TRBD1. The CDR3 region has the DNA TGCGCCAGCATAGGACAGGAGAACACTGAAGCTTTCTTT. This sequence encodes CASIGQENTEAFF.